Included here is one T cell receptor (beta chain) sequence, with context. Random hexamers were used to reverse transcribe an amount of roughly 0.5 to 1 ug RNA. A multiplex approach, immunoSEQ multiplex PCR, amplified TCR beta CDR3 across 54 Vbeta and 13 Jbeta. TCRdb used MiXCR to reprocess the immunoSEQ multiplex PCR reads, holding one entry per CDR3 protein. The table records approximately 190,000 distinct CDR3 sequences, 93% of them present only once. TCR beta was sequenced from blood CD8+ and CD4+ T cells. This sample is part of a study of CD8 T cells in Susac syndrome. Germline V lookup: CDR1 MDHEN, CDR2 SYDVKM. The CDR3 is made up of 17 amino acids. The V end was cut by 6 bases, the J end by 1 base, with 19 bases between.

This chain uses TRBV28 with TRBJ2-4; D tentatively reads TRBD1 or TRBD2 (6 bases each). The TCR originated in a human donor in good health. Source material: CD4+ T cells from PBMCs. DNA for the CDR3: TGTGCCAGCAGCTTCGGAGGGGGGACCAGGGCCAAAAACATTCAGTACTTC. Encoded protein: CASSFGGGTRAKNIQYF.